These T cell receptor beta chains were read from a single sample in a study of T cells in Graves' hyperthyroidism and ophthalmopathy. TCRdb ran MiXCR on the multiplex PCR reads and lists one entry per CDR3 protein. The profile shows some 300,000 distinct CDR3 sequences, 10% to 15% of them singletons. The sequencing input was blood. The receptors originated from a woman aged 25 to 39 with Graves' hyperthyroidism that later progressed to Graves' ophthalmopathy. Both conserved end residues are part of each CDR3.

j_call	v_call	cdr3_aa
TRBJ2-2	TRBV6-9	CASSYFRAYTDRGPWIGELFF
TRBJ2-1	TRBV11-3	CASSPRQGITNEQFF
TRBJ2-7	TRBV5-8	CASSPQGSGEQYF
TRBJ1-1	TRBV30	CAWSVGQGNTEAFF
TRBJ1-2	TRBV7-9	CASSLEPAGYTF
TRBJ2-1	TRBV2	CASSEGGTPNNEQFF
TRBJ2-2	TRBV27	CASSLAGGPLTGELFF
TRBJ2-5	TRBV11-2	CASSLRGLGLNQETQYF
TRBJ1-6	TRBV10-2	CASSDRSSYNSPLHF
TRBJ1-2	TRBV7-2	CASSLTGTAGYTF
TRBJ2-1	TRBV7-9	CASSQTGNEQFF
TRBJ2-7	TRBV4-2	CASSQDMMGLAGLSYEQYF
TRBJ1-5	TRBV19	CASSIGTGVDQPQHF
TRBJ2-3	TRBV28	CAGGGPDTDTQYF
TRBJ1-6	TRBV6-1	CASRQTGRNSPLHF
TRBJ1-2	TRBV30	CAWGGGMVYTF
TRBJ1-1	TRBV4-3	CASSQVTGNTEAFF
TRBJ1-2	TRBV6-1	CASSESGSASYGYTF
TRBJ2-1	TRBV10-3	CASTRQQGNEQFF
TRBJ2-7	TRBV27	CASSLRGSFYEQYF
TRBJ2-5	TRBV6-1	CASSQRGVGWETQYF
TRBJ2-5	TRBV9	CASSDGTSGETQYF
TRBJ2-5	TRBV20-1	CSARTGEETQYF
TRBJ2-1	TRBV29-1	CSVEPLRNEQFF
TRBJ2-7	TRBV11-2	CTSSLWSTYEQYF
TRBJ2-2	TRBV2	CASSEAALAMNTGELFF
TRBJ2-3	TRBV7-3	CASSSTGGSDTQYF
TRBJ1-5	TRBV28	CASSFLVVSNQPQHF
TRBJ1-2	TRBV2	CASSEARSSYGYTF
TRBJ2-3	TRBV24-1	CATSEGTYTQYF
TRBJ2-7	TRBV6-1	CASSRGPGRNEQYF
TRBJ2-7	TRBV20-1	CSARKSGPTREQYF
TRBJ2-7	TRBV6-1	CASHSVGGKEYF
TRBJ1-2	TRBV30	CAWSVPWGEANYGYTF
TRBJ1-2	TRBV27	CATPPEKAYGYTF
TRBJ1-5	TRBV11-2	CAGNQGGIDQPQHF
TRBJ1-1	TRBV11-1	CASSSYRGNTEAFF
TRBJ2-1	TRBV7-3	CASSPKTGTSGTKPPYNEQFF
TRBJ2-7	TRBV6-2/TRBV6-3	CASSYGWGAYEQYF
TRBJ1-1	TRBV4-3	CASSQDLVNFNTEAFF